This TCR beta chain derives from a study of cytomegalovirus exposure and HLA in healthy donors. This clone is a singleton in its sample. The PCR made use of 60 Vbeta and 13 Jbeta primers. Repertoires were generated with immunoSEQ multiplex PCR, while TCRdb's copy carries only in-frame clones and drops some. The table has hundreds of thousands of clones, 78% seen once; the top ten hold around 0.44%. The specimen sequenced was PBMCs. The receptor comes from a boy between 10 and 17 years old in good health and CMV-seronegative.

DNA of the CDR3: TGTGCCATCAGTGATAGGGACAGGTACAATGAGCAGTTCTTC. This codes for CAISDRDRYNEQFF. The genes are TRBV10-3 and TRBJ2-1; TRBD1 matches at 8 bases. V trimming: 3 bases; J trimming: 4 bases; junction bases outside the gene matches: 2. Germline V CDR1 and CDR2: ENHRY, SYGVKD. The CDR3 has 14 amino acids.